Listed below are T cell receptor beta chains from one sample, sequenced in a study of T cell responses to AZD1222 COVID-19 vaccine. Assay used: immunoSEQ multiplex PCR; TCRdb lists only in-frame clones, some missing. The sample has 100,000 to 130,000 clones; approximately 90% are singletons. The sequencing used peripheral blood, collected on day 0 of MenACWY control vaccination. Receptor source: an adult in good health. CDR3s include the opening cysteine and the closing phenylalanine or tryptophan. The order of the fields is CDR3 length, clone size, J gene, D gene, V gene, CDR3 protein, CDR3 DNA. D genes are given only for firm matches. The size field is filled for only some rows; it gives once, few, many or a size class.

15,NA,TRBJ1-4,NA,TRBV28,CASSPNRGINEKLFF,TGTGCCAGCAGTCCCAACCGGGGCATCAATGAAAAACTGTTTTTT
19,once,TRBJ1-6,NA,TRBV7-2,CASSVPPAGRSSYNSPLHF,TGTGCCAGCAGCGTACCCCCCGCGGGGAGGAGCTCCTATAATTCACCCCTCCACTTT
14,NA,TRBJ2-1,NA,TRBV29-1,CSVERGAGTNEQFF,TGCAGCGTTGAAAGGGGGGCCGGAACGAATGAGCAGTTCTTC
17,NA,TRBJ1-6,TRBD1,TRBV5-1,CASSLAPGQGADSPLHF,TGCGCCAGCAGCTTGGCTCCGGGACAGGGTGCAGATTCACCCCTCCACTTT
16,NA,TRBJ2-1,TRBD2,TRBV12-5,CASGLLSGGPYNEQFF,TGTGCTAGTGGTTTATTGAGCGGGGGGCCATACAATGAGCAGTTCTTC
14,NA,TRBJ1-1,NA,TRBV19,CASSINSMNTEAFF,TGTGCCAGTAGTATAAATTCAATGAACACTGAAGCTTTCTTT
15,NA,TRBJ1-4,NA,TRBV7-6,CASSLRAGPDEKLFF,TGTGCCAGCAGCTTGCGGGCAGGGCCCGATGAAAAACTGTTTTTT
15,NA,TRBJ2-1,NA,TRBV7-9,CASSLRETENNEQFF,TGTGCCAGCAGCTTAAGAGAAACAGAGAACAATGAGCAGTTCTTC
15,NA,TRBJ1-3,NA,TRBV5-1,CASRLQDNSGNTIYF,TGCGCCAGCAGACTCCAGGACAACTCTGGAAACACCATATATTTT
16,NA,TRBJ2-3,NA,TRBV7-8,CASSLPSGASTDTQYF,TGTGCCAGCAGCTTACCGTCCGGGGCAAGCACAGATACGCAGTATTTT
15,NA,TRBJ1-1,TRBD1,TRBV6-5,CASSPPTGGGTEAFF,TGTGCCAGCAGCCCCCCCACAGGGGGAGGGACTGAAGCTTTCTTT
14,NA,TRBJ2-5,NA,TRBV6-5,CASSYSIQEETQYF,TGTGCCAGCAGTTACTCGATTCAAGAGGAGACCCAGTACTTC
13,NA,TRBJ1-2,NA,TRBV12-3/TRBV12-4,CASSPTGTHGYTF,TGTGCCAGCAGCCCGACAGGTACACATGGCTACACCTTC
13,NA,TRBJ1-1,NA,TRBV7-9,CASSPRVNTEAFF,TGTGCCAGCAGCCCCCGGGTAAACACTGAAGCTTTCTTT
14,NA,TRBJ1-1,NA,TRBV28,CASSLGRINTEAFF,TGTGCCAGCAGTTTGGGGAGGATTAACACTGAAGCTTTCTTT
12,NA,TRBJ1-1,NA,TRBV6-4,CATHGGYTEAFF,TGTGCCACCCATGGGGGTTACACTGAAGCTTTCTTT
15,NA,TRBJ1-1,TRBD1,TRBV6-5,CASTNHRGGQGEAFF,TGTGCCAGCACTAACCATCGAGGCGGACAGGGCGAAGCTTTCTTT